This T cell receptor beta chain stems from a study of cytomegalovirus exposure and HLA in healthy donors (dated by TCRdb to 2015 to 2018). Concerning the study at large: In an earlier analysis of approximately 640 of the donors, about 270 Gb of sequence data and 90 million to 120 million unique TCR beta sequences from about 190 million T cells were reported. About 320 gigabases of sequencing data and roughly 90 million unique TCR sequences were included in an early release covering several hundred HLA-typed donors. Among the roughly 390 genotyped donors, around 81% belonged to the genetic ancestry cluster associated with self-reported Caucasian donors. The aim of the study was to test whether cataloging public T cell receptors could identify signatures of past pathogen exposure. The T cell repertoires of roughly 660 subjects were profiled by immunosequencing and related to cytomegalovirus serostatus. Besides the first cohort of approximately 710 subjects, a separate validation cohort made up of about 120 different subjects was used. High-throughput TCR immunosequencing, statistical association of individual TCRs with disease status, and machine learning were combined to predict cytomegalovirus infection status. A later analysis re-analyzed previously published TCR beta repertoires from 660 or so donors and added high-resolution HLA genotyping to study TCR occurrence patterns. Rather than drawing on any new phenotypic data, the later analysis identified candidate immune exposures from TCR beta sequences and the way those sequences occurred across donors. To decide whether each TCR beta V gene segment behaved as functional or pseudogenic, an earlier analysis of fewer than 750 of the donors relied on high-throughput TCR beta sequencing. Donor age, sex, ethnicity and CMV serostatus were compiled together with the repertoire data. A later genetic analysis used genome-wide SNP genotypes for 398 of the 666 donors, treating that subset as a discovery cohort. All discovery cohort repertoires had been generated using a single sequencing platform. HLA typing covered class I and class II loci at four-digit resolution. The number of typed donors differed by locus: about 620-630 for A, B, C, DRB1 and DQB1; some 500 for DQA1; over 600 for DPA1; and roughly 470 for DPB1. Five DR-DQ haplotypes were handled as single units for association and clustering because linkage in the cohort was strong. On average, roughly 250,000 unique TCR beta nucleotide sequences were sequenced per donor among a few hundred genotyped donors of the cohort, with about 19% of those sequences being non-productive.

The junction shows trimming of 5 bases on V and 2 bases on J, plus 5 bases between the germline ends. From its cysteine to its phenylalanine, the CDR3 spans 12 amino acids. Kept here is only the CDR3 DNA, which spans 36 bases and is read in frame from base 1. In the germline V gene, CDR1 corresponds to SGHTA and CDR2 to FQGNSA. The cohort was made up of 500 to 850 healthy bone marrow donors. At the time of sampling, every cohort member was nominally healthy, though immune exposures that went unrecorded were likely present. The donor was CMV seropositive and belonged to the group of 250 to 350 seropositive cohort members. Each donor provided a peripheral blood sample, and peripheral blood mononuclear cells were used for TCR beta sequencing. The Qiagen DNeasy Blood Extraction Kit was used to extract genomic DNA from the blood cell samples. Concerning this clone itself: Its target antigen remains unknown. No quality values exist for individual bases; no much larger clone is one base distant.

What the research found in general, with its limitations: In a later analysis, several top co-occurrence clusters were reported to appear linked to parvovirus B19, influenza, CMV and Epstein-Barr virus. Cytomegalovirus status was reported to be diagnosed by the classifier with high specificity and sensitivity in both the original and validation cohorts. Assigning TCR associations to individual alleles was difficult when HLA alleles, especially DR and DQ, strongly co-occurred. Sequencing depth was assumed to be roughly uniform across donors in the presence/absence analyses, though that assumption may not hold. In vitro tests confirmed that three of the cytomegalovirus-associated TCR beta chains recognize cytomegalovirus antigens. Compared with the approximately 670-donor mean, donors in an Asian-associated ancestry cluster had fewer N-insertions in productive TCRs, according to a later genetic analysis. For the cohort, immune exposure information was limited to CMV serostatus. Some IMGT-functional V segments, including TRBV6-2 and TRBV6-3, could not be told apart with the 87-base-pair reads, so those segments were excluded. A further reported finding was that TCR beta sequences accurately predicted the HLA-A and HLA-B alleles for most subjects in the first cohort. Linkage disequilibrium might explain the correlated functional status among segregating V segments, but an unknown experimental factor could not be ruled out. A group of highly shared sequence variants was considered likely to be a technical artifact of the sequencing pipeline. HLA typing was unavailable for some donors at each locus, so association tests used only the typed subset. In an earlier analysis of 500 to 650 of the donors, most TCR beta V segments appeared in productive rearrangements about 87% or about 30% of the time, broadly matching IMGT annotations. At a false discovery rate of 0.05, a later analysis linked some 18,000 TCR beta sequences to specific HLA alleles. In a later genetic analysis, a missense DCLRE1C variant was associated with V-gene and J-gene trimming of TCR beta chains, and the association was replicated in an independent cohort. About 17 rarely observed V segments, including chromosome 9 orphons, were excluded from the earlier analysis of several hundred of the donors because counts were too low. In the study, 150 to 200 TCR beta chains were listed as associated with cytomegalovirus. The authors suggested that the approach could potentially be extended to other disease states and immunological phenotypes. According to a later analysis, TCR association rates differed among HLA loci, with DRB1 alleles showing the most associated TCRs and HLA-C alleles showing the fewest. A later analysis found that most CMV-associated TCR beta chains appeared HLA-restricted, with HLA associations seemingly driven largely by CMV exposure. While some public TCRs were present in many individuals, most TCR sequences turned up only very rarely across donors. In a later analysis, HLA-associated TCR beta chains showed more clonal expansion and lower generation probabilities than non-associated chains that were equally common. The cohort was sequenced for TCR beta chains only, and without alpha or paired-chain data the features that could be detected were limited.

Libraries were made using the immunoSEQ multiplex PCR assay. The multiplex PCR relied on a mix of 60 forward primers for TCR Vbeta segments and 13 reverse primers for TCR Jbeta segments. Amplification of the CDR3 region of rearranged TCR beta genes was performed with a multiplex PCR assay on genomic DNA. Amplified TCR beta libraries were sequenced as 87-base-pair reads on the Illumina HiSeq System. The source study handled its data this way. A later analysis tallied approximately 87 million unique TCR beta chains across the approximately 670 repertoires, and 10 million to 11 million of those chains were shared by two or more donors. Raw reads were error-corrected and collapsed into unique sequences by a nearest-neighbor algorithm in which closely related sequences were merged to remove PCR and sequencing errors. V, D and J gene segments were assigned by aligning CDR3 sequences to IMGT reference sequences. Each retained sequence needed at least a six-nucleotide match to both a V gene segment and a J gene segment. A rearrangement was called productive if the CDR3 had no stop codons and remained in frame with V and J, and every other rearrangement was called non-productive. Following IMGT convention, CDR3 was defined as the stretch from the second conserved V-encoded cysteine to the conserved J-encoded phenylalanine. The earlier analysis of roughly 590 of the donors excluded any sequence lacking an unambiguous match to a single V gene segment. An earlier analysis of under 750 of the donors called V segments functional above 56.7% productive rearrangements and segregating when the between-donor standard deviation exceeded 5%. A statistical classification framework was built for diagnosing cytomegalovirus status from the catalog of TCR beta chain sequences. In a later analysis, TCR nucleotide sequences were compared against IMGT/GENE-DB human TR gene sequences so that V and J genes could be assigned. A later analysis assigned CDR3 sequences and most-parsimonious VDJ recombination scenarios with the TCRdist pipeline. In a later analysis, each TCR beta chain was defined by its CDR3 amino acid sequence together with its V-gene family, and reads without a unique V-gene family were excluded. A later analysis removed 592 highly shared, low-generation-probability nucleotide sequences to deal with suspected cross-contamination and a sequencing artifact. In a later analysis, a clonal expansion index for each public chain was calculated from normalized within-repertoire ranks of inferred template counts. In a later analysis, generation probabilities were computed using a VDJ recombination model fitted to out-of-frame rearrangements, and the results were checked against IGoR. A later analysis scored TCR-TCR, TCR-HLA and TCR-CMV co-occurrence with hypergeometric tests, applying a repertoire-size bias correction to TCR pairs. In a later analysis, false discovery rates were estimated by permuting HLA or CMV assignments 20 times. A later analysis grouped co-occurring TCRs with DBSCAN, adding TCRdist sequence similarity when clustering within HLA-allele-positive subsets. Co-occurrence clustering excluded repertoires with fewer than 30,000 or more than 120,000 public chains, plus five with anomalous nucleotide sharing. The table was pulled from immuneACCESS by TCRdb, which kept in-frame rearrangements only. Such tables lose some clones; where checked, under half of the loss comes from unresolved V genes, and the rest has no known cause. V and J calls and clone size are as listed in that table; D and trimming were resolved from the DNA. For this sample the table gives about 190,000 clones, of which 78% were detected only once. Approximately 6% of the sample is in the top ten clones.

The sequence came from a woman in her twenties or thirties in good health and CMV-seropositive. Sample: PBMCs. The V and J segments used are TRBV7-2 and TRBJ2-3, with no reliable assignment of the D segment. The CDR3 reads CASSPVTDTQYF. The DNA sequence is given as TGTGCCAGCAGCCCCGTCACAGATACGCAGTATTTT.